The clone carrying this T cell receptor (beta chain) appeared many times. As yet, its antigen is unknown. In germline, CDR1 is MGHRA, CDR2 YSYEKL. The CDR3 sequence is 16 residues long. Germline trimming cut 2 bases from V and 6 bases from J; bases unmatched to any gene: 9. This sample stems from a study of T-cell reconstitution after alpha-beta-depleted transplantation in children. The study, taken as a whole, reports: The study reportedly traced alpha-beta T cells about two months after transplant to several hundred expanded graft clones.

TCRbeta library preparation incorporated unique molecular identifiers. MiXCR, run by TCRdb on the PCR reads, gives a single entry per CDR3 protein. Of roughly 200,000 distinct CDR3 sequences in the sample, about 8.7% were seen once. This TCR was sampled from a male patient under 10 years old who had a stem cell transplant for acute myeloid leukemia, so the T cells may come from the graft donor. The sequenced sample was PBMCs, mostly from graft donor cells, obtained 360 days after TCRalphabeta/CD19-depleted stem cell transplant. The V call is TRBV4-1, the J call TRBJ2-3, with TRBD1 matching over 9 bases. The CDR3 DNA follows: TGCGCCAGCAGCCAAACCCTCTCGACAGGGGGGGATACGCAGTATTTT. Its translation: CASSQTLSTGGDTQYF.